This TCR beta chain came from a study of blood T cells in healthy people across ages. Germline CDR1 SGHVS, CDR2 FNYEAQ. The CDR3 sequence is 13 residues long. Deletions cut 7 bases from V and 0 bases from J, with 9 bases between. Study findings and constraints: Considered underestimates were the diversity estimates obtained from one million T cells. With naive T cell percentage, TCR beta diversity showed a strong correlation.

PCR was performed a second time for about 7 to 11 cycles using a sample-barcoded 5' primer and a J-beta primer mix. MiXCR was run by TCRdb on the 5' RACE reads, yielding one entry per CDR3 protein. The sample holds more than 1,000,000 distinct CDR3 sequences, about 25% seen once. This clonotype was counted only a few times. Its antigen is not identified. The sample also formed part of further work on T cells of mothers and their children. This second study notes: Donors were three healthy Caucasian mothers and their six children.

This sequence was found in a girl aged 2-10 years in good health. The V gene is TRBV7-6, the J gene TRBJ2-5, with D uncertain. The sample taken for sequencing was blood. This CDR3 is CASNLGNQETQYF. Here the CDR3 DNA reads TGTGCCAGCAACTTGGGGAACCAAGAGACCCAGTACTTC.